The 17 T cell receptor beta chains in this list originate from one sample, sequenced in a study of identical twins. MiXCR, applied by TCRdb to the 5' RACE reads, yields one record per CDR3 protein. The data show approximately 220,000 distinct CDR3 sequences, with approximately 7.3% seen just once and 5% to 6% held by the top ten. The same data also contributed to another study, on yellow fever vaccine responses in identical twins.

The specimen was CD8+ T cells sorted from blood. The receptors here all came from a woman aged 18 to 35 in good health.

The chain recombines TRBV11-1 with TRBJ2-7; no clear D. The CDR3 consists of 12 residues. V gave up 2 bases and J gave up 6 bases, with 8 bases separating them. Germline V gene sequence: CDR1 SGHAT, CDR2 FQDESV (reference sequence). CDR3 bases: TGTGCCAGCAGCTTATTAGGTTTCGAGCAGTACTTC. Its translation: CASSLLGFEQYF. Supplemented by reference TRBV11-1 and TRBJ2-7, the full variable domain reads EAEVAQSPRYKITEKSQAVAFWCDPISGHATLYWYRQILGQGPELLVQFQDESVVDDSQLPKDRFSAERLKGVDSTLKIQPAELGDSAMYLCASSLLGFEQYFGPGTRLTVT.

The genes are TRBV27 and TRBJ2-1, with TRBD2 identical over 10 bases. From germline, CDR1 is MNHEY and CDR2 SMNVEV (reference sequence). Losses at the gene ends were 0 bases for V and 4 bases for J; bases not matched to a gene: 9. CDR3 length equals 18 residues. CDR3 protein: CASSLSWASGGIYNEQFF. The CDR3 DNA reads TGTGCCAGCAGTTTATCGTGGGCTAGCGGGGGCATATACAATGAGCAGTTCTTC.

This clonotype was detected only a few times. The CDR3 nucleotides read TGTGCCAGTAGTATAGATTTGAGGGGCGGGCAGTTCTTC. Translation gives CASSIDLRGGQFF. The chain combines TRBV19 with TRBJ2-1; TRBD1 or TRBD2 may be the D gene (5 bases each). V was clipped by 0 bases and J by 12 bases, with 12 bases between them. The CDR3 loop spans 13 amino acids. CDR1 and CDR2 (germline): LNHDA, SQIVND (reference sequence).

This clonotype was detected a few times. The chain links TRBV5-1 to TRBJ2-1, with D hard to call. The V end was cut by 0 bases, the J end by 8 bases, with 12 bases between. CDR1 and CDR2 (germline): SGHRS, YFSETQ. The CDR3 is made up of 14 amino acids. CDR3 sequence: CASSLEAPTYEQFF. CDR3 nucleotides: TGCGCCAGCAGCTTGGAAGCCCCGACTTATGAGCAGTTCTTC.

J is TRBJ2-7 and V is TRBV7-8; possible D gene TRBD1, 5 bases. Germline lookup yields CDR1 SGHVS and CDR2 FQNEAQ. V lost 2 bases, J lost 4 bases, and 15 bases lay in between. The CDR3 runs to 15 residues. In DNA, the CDR3 is TGTGCCAGCAGCTTAACACCCGGACACATTTACGAGCAGTACGTC. Its translation: CASSLTPGHIYEQYV.

This clonotype was seen more than once but under ten times. This rearrangement joins TRBV10-3 to TRBJ2-2, with D possibly matching TRBD2 (6 bases). V was clipped by 0 bases and J by 0 bases, with 14 bases between them. CDR3 length equals 18 residues. Germline V gene lookup returns CDR1 ENHRY and CDR2 SYGVKD. The CDR3, as DNA: TGTGCCATCAGTGAGTCTGGAGGGCGGAAGCCGAACACCGGGGAGCTGTTTTTT. This translates into CAISESGGRKPNTGELFF.

Many counts were recorded for this clonotype. The chain has TRBV11-2 and TRBJ2-7; the D call may be TRBD1 or TRBD2 (5 bases each). Trimming shortened V by 4 bases and J by 6 bases, and 13 bases separated the two germline ends. CDR3 length equals 13 residues. Germline V gene sequence: CDR1 SGHAT, CDR2 FQNNGV. CDR3 in amino acids: CASSYGGGSEQYF. For the CDR3, the DNA is TGTGCCAGCAGCTATGGTGGGGGATCCGAGCAGTACTTC.

The V gene is TRBV6-5, the J gene TRBJ1-5, with D unresolved. The CDR3 extends over 14 amino acids. Germline V CDR1 and CDR2: MNHEY, SVGAGI. V dropped 2 bases and J dropped 3 bases, with 8 bases sitting between them. CDR3 residues: CASSYGYDNQPQHF. The CDR3 coding sequence is TGTGCCAGCAGTTACGGATATGACAATCAGCCCCAGCATTTT.

Many counts were recorded for this clonotype. This chain links TRBV29-1 with TRBJ2-1, with 9 bases that match TRBD2. The CDR3 loop spans 13 amino acids. With 6 bases clipped from V and 1 base from J, the junction kept 1 base outside the gene matches. CDR1 is SQVTM and CDR2 is ANQGSEA in the germline V gene. This CDR3 reads CSVAGGSYNEQFF. The CDR3 DNA is TGCAGCGTAGCGGGAGGATCCTACAATGAGCAGTTCTTC.

This clonotype has a handful of counts. This rearrangement joins TRBV20-1 to TRBJ2-3; 11 nucleotides line up with TRBD2. Trimming took 6 bases from V and 0 from J; bases not matched to a gene: 8. The CDR3 contains 16 residues. In germline, CDR1 is DFQATT, CDR2 SNEGSKA (reference sequence). The DNA for the CDR3 is TGCAGTGCCCAGAGGGGACTAGCGGAAAGCACAGATACGCAGTATTTT. Its translation is CSAQRGLAESTDTQYF.

The rearrangement joins TRBV7-9 to TRBJ2-7, with TRBD2 matching 8 bases. The CDR3 is 15 amino acids. CDR1 SEHNR and CDR2 FQNEAQ come from the germline V gene (reference sequence). J was trimmed by 1 base and V by 6 bases; bases with no gene match: 8. CDR3 in amino acids: CASSPGSGTSYEQYF. CDR3 DNA sequence: TGTGCCAGCAGTCCTGGTAGCGGGACATCCTACGAGCAGTACTTC.

The rearrangement joins TRBV11-2 to TRBJ2-3; perhaps TRBD2 as D (6 bases). CDR1 is SGHAT, CDR2 FQNNGV, per germline. Trimming shortened V by 5 bases and J by 4 bases, and 13 bases separated the two germline ends. The CDR3 totals 14 residues. The CDR3 region is CASSPVGGADTQYF. For the CDR3, the DNA is TGTGCCAGCAGCCCCGTAGGAGGGGCAGATACGCAGTATTTT.

The chain joins TRBV2 to TRBJ1-1; D ambiguous. This CDR3 has 12 amino acids. Germline lookup yields CDR1 SNHLY and CDR2 FYNNEI. Trimming pared 2 bases from V and 5 bases from J, leaving 6 bases between. CDR3 in amino acids: CASSEIPTEAFF. CDR3 sequence (DNA): TGTGCCAGCAGTGAAATCCCTACTGAAGCTTTCTTT.

The rearrangement uses TRBV20-1 and TRBJ2-1; D is unclear. V was clipped by 5 bases and J by 9 bases, with 8 bases between them. Germline lookup yields CDR1 DFQATT and CDR2 SNEGSKA (reference sequence). This CDR3 comprises 10 residues. The CDR3 region has the DNA TGCAGTGCTGGGCACGGTGAGCAGTTCTTC. Its translation: CSAGHGEQFF.

This clonotype was found a few times. CDR3 DNA: TGTGCCAGCAGCCACGGGTTCGGGAGCGGAGTATACGAGCAGTACTTC. This encodes CASSHGFGSGVYEQYF. The chain is built from TRBV14 and TRBJ2-7; D may be TRBD2 (6 bases). The CDR3 consists of 16 residues. CDR1 is SGHDN, CDR2 FVKESK, per germline. The ends were cut back, 3 bases at V and 4 bases at J, with 19 bases in the middle.

This clonotype was observed a few times. The chain combines TRBV9 with TRBJ2-3, with D tentatively TRBD2 (6 bases). Germline CDR1 and CDR2: SGDLS and YYNGEE. V lost 4 bases and J 0 bases, leaving 12 bases between the germline ends. CDR3 size: 15 residues. CDR3: CASSQSGRSTDTQYF. The CDR3 nucleotides read TGTGCCAGCAGCCAGTCTGGGAGGAGCACAGATACGCAGTATTTT.

The chain combines TRBV3-1 with TRBJ2-1; D perhaps matches TRBD2 (7 bases). The CDR3 totals 17 residues. CDR1 is LGHDT and CDR2 is YNNKEL in the germline V gene (reference sequence). The V end lost 2 bases, the J end lost 5 bases, and 19 bases lay between the germline ends. In DNA form, the CDR3 reads TGTGCCAGCAGCCAACCCCGCGGCGCGGGGGACAACAATGAGCAGTTCTTC. It encodes CASSQPRGAGDNNEQFF.